This T cell receptor beta chain was found in a study of blood T cells in healthy people across ages. Germline V gene data show CDR1 as KGHSH and CDR2 as LQKENI. Trimming left V 2 bases short and J 0 bases short, with 7 bases between. The length of the CDR3 is 14 residues. Each sample gave at least 7 million isolated PBMCs. Together with a sample-barcoded 5' primer, a J-beta primer mix was included in a second PCR lasting about 7 to 11 cycles. TCRdb fed the 5' RACE reads into MiXCR, producing one record per CDR3 protein. Here the sample spans 750,000 to 950,000 distinct CDR3 sequences, roughly 29% being singletons. The data were also submitted as part of a second study, on T cells of mothers and their children. That work adds: In unrelated and related pairs, TCR recombination output is shaped in a similar way by thymic selection.

The V call is TRBV18, the J call TRBJ1-2, with D hard to call. This TCR was sampled from a woman aged 35 to 49 in good health. What was sequenced was blood. CDR3 nucleotides: TGTGCCAGCTCACCAGCGGCCTCTAACTATGGCTACACCTTC. Its protein product is CASSPAASNYGYTF.